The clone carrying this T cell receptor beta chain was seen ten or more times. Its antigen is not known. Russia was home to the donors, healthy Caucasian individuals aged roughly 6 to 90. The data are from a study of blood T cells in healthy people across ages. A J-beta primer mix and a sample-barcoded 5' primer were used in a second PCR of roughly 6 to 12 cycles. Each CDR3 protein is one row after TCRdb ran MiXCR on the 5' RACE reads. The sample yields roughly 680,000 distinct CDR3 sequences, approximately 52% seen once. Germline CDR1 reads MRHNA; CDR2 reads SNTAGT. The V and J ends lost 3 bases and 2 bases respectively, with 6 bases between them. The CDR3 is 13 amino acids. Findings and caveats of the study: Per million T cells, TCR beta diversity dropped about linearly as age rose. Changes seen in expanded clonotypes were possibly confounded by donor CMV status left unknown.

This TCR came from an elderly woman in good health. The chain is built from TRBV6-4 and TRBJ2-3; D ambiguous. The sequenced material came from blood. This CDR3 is CASSEQHTDTQYF. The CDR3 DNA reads TGTGCCAGCAGTGAACAACACACAGATACGCAGTATTTT.